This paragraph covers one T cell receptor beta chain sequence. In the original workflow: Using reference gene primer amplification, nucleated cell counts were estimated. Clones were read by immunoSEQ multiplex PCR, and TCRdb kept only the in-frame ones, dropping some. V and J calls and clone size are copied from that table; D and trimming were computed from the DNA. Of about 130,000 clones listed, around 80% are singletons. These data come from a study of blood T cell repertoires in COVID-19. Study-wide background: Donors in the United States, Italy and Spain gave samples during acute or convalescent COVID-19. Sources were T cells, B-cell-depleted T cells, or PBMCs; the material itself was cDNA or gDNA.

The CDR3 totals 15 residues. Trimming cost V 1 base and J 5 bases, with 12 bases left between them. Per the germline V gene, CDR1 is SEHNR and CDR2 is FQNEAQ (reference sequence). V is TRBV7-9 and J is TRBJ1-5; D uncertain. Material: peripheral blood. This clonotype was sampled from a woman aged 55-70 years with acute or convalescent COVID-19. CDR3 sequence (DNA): TGTGCCAGCAGCTTAGGAGGGCAGGCCCATCAGCCCCAGCATTTT. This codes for CASSLGGQAHQPQHF. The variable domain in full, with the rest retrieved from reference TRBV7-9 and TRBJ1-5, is DTGVSQNPRHKITKRGQNVTFRCDPISEHNRLYWYRQTLGQGPEFLTYFQNEAQLEKSRLLSDRFSAERPKGSFSTLEIQRTEQGDSAMYLCASSLGGQAHQPQHFGDGTRLSIL.